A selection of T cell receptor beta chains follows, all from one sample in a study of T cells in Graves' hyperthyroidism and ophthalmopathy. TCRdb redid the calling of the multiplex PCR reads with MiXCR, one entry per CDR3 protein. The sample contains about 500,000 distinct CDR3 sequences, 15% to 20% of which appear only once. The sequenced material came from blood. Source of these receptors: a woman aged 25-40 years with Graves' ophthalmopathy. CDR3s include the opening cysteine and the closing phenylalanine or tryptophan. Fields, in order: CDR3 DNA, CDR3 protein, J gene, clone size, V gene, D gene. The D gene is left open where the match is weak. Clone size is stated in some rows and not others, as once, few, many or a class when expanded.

CDR3 DNA: TGTGCCAGCAGCTTGGGCAGGGGCTGGGACAATGAGCAGTTCTTC
CDR3 protein: CASSLGRGWDNEQFF
J gene: TRBJ2-1
clone size: -
V gene: TRBV7-9
D gene: -

CDR3 DNA: TGTGCCAGCAGTTACACCATTGGACAGGGGTTGGTTGAGACCCAGTACTTC
CDR3 protein: CASSYTIGQGLVETQYF
J gene: TRBJ2-5
clone size: -
V gene: TRBV6-2/TRBV6-3
D gene: TRBD1

CDR3 DNA: TGCGCCAGCAGCCAAGAGCTAGCGGGGAGCTCCTACAATGAGCAGTTCTTC
CDR3 protein: CASSQELAGSSYNEQFF
J gene: TRBJ2-1
clone size: few
V gene: TRBV4-1
D gene: TRBD2

CDR3 DNA: TGTGCCAGCAGCTTAGGGACTAGCCGCTACAATGAGCAGTTCTTC
CDR3 protein: CASSLGTSRYNEQFF
J gene: TRBJ2-1
clone size: few
V gene: TRBV7-2
D gene: TRBD2

CDR3 DNA: TGTGCCAGCAGCTTGGGCAGGATGATGAGCACAGATACGCAGTATTTT
CDR3 protein: CASSLGRMMSTDTQYF
J gene: TRBJ2-3
clone size: many
V gene: TRBV5-8
D gene: -

CDR3 DNA: TGTGCCAGCTCACCAAGGGCAGGGACTGCAACTAATGAAAAACTGTTTTTT
CDR3 protein: CASSPRAGTATNEKLFF
J gene: TRBJ1-4
clone size: -
V gene: TRBV18
D gene: -

CDR3 DNA: TGTGCCAATAGCGGGAGCGGGGATGAGCAGTCCTTC
CDR3 protein: CANSGSGDEQSF
J gene: TRBJ2-1
clone size: -
V gene: TRBV10-3
D gene: TRBD2

CDR3 DNA: TGTGCCAGCAGCCAATACCTCTCGAGTGAAGCTTTCTTT
CDR3 protein: CASSQYLSSEAFF
J gene: TRBJ1-1
clone size: -
V gene: TRBV6-2/TRBV6-3
D gene: -

CDR3 DNA: TGTGCCAGCAGCTATGACAGGGGCGCTAACTATGGCTACACCTTC
CDR3 protein: CASSYDRGANYGYTF
J gene: TRBJ1-2
clone size: -
V gene: TRBV7-2
D gene: TRBD1

CDR3 DNA: TGTGCCAGCAGCCGACCGGACAGCCAGCAGTACTTC
CDR3 protein: CASSRPDSQQYF
J gene: TRBJ2-7
clone size: many
V gene: TRBV7-2
D gene: -

CDR3 DNA: TGTGCCAGCAGTGCAGGGGGTGAAGCTTTCTTT
CDR3 protein: CASSAGGEAFF
J gene: TRBJ1-1
clone size: many
V gene: TRBV12-3/TRBV12-4
D gene: TRBD1

CDR3 DNA: TGTGCCAGCAGCTTAACGAAGGGACAGGGGGAGGGAATGCCCCAGCATTTT
CDR3 protein: CASSLTKGQGEGMPQHF
J gene: TRBJ1-5
clone size: many
V gene: TRBV7-9
D gene: TRBD1

CDR3 DNA: TGCGCCAGCAGCCTGATCCCGACAGGGGGCGACGAGCAGTACTTC
CDR3 protein: CASSLIPTGGDEQYF
J gene: TRBJ2-7
clone size: many
V gene: TRBV5-1
D gene: TRBD1

CDR3 DNA: TGCAGCTCTATGGACAGGGAAGAGACCCAGTACTTC
CDR3 protein: CSSMDREETQYF
J gene: TRBJ2-5
clone size: -
V gene: TRBV29-1
D gene: TRBD1

CDR3 DNA: TGTGCCAGCTCCTACTCCGATGGATACGAGCAGTACTTC
CDR3 protein: CASSYSDGYEQYF
J gene: TRBJ2-7
clone size: many
V gene: TRBV18
D gene: -

CDR3 DNA: TGTGCCAGCAGTACGCACCCCCACGACGGCCTCAATCAGCCCCAGCATTTT
CDR3 protein: CASSTHPHDGLNQPQHF
J gene: TRBJ1-5
clone size: -
V gene: TRBV6-1
D gene: -

CDR3 DNA: TGTGCCAGCAGCTGGCCTAAAGAGACCCAGTACTTC
CDR3 protein: CASSWPKETQYF
J gene: TRBJ2-5
clone size: few
V gene: TRBV5-5
D gene: -

CDR3 DNA: TGTGCCAGCAGTCTATCGCCTTATGAAAAACTGTTTTTT
CDR3 protein: CASSLSPYEKLFF
J gene: TRBJ1-4
clone size: many
V gene: TRBV11-2
D gene: -

CDR3 DNA: TGTGCCAGCAGCTTAGAAGTGAGAGATACGCAGTATTTT
CDR3 protein: CASSLEVRDTQYF
J gene: TRBJ2-3
clone size: -
V gene: TRBV7-8
D gene: -

CDR3 DNA: TGTGCCAGCAGACCACAGCGAACCGATAATTCACCCCTCCACTTT
CDR3 protein: CASRPQRTDNSPLHF
J gene: TRBJ1-6
clone size: few
V gene: TRBV6-1
D gene: -

CDR3 DNA: TGTGCCAGCAGCTCCGCAGGGCTGGGGACCCAGTACTTC
CDR3 protein: CASSSAGLGTQYF
J gene: TRBJ2-5
clone size: -
V gene: TRBV6-1
D gene: -

CDR3 DNA: TGTGCCAGCAGTTTATGGAGACAGCAGGACACTGAAGCTTTCTTT
CDR3 protein: CASSLWRQQDTEAFF
J gene: TRBJ1-1
clone size: -
V gene: TRBV5-1
D gene: -

CDR3 DNA: TGTGCCAGCAAAGAGACAGGGCCTAACCAAGAGACCCAGTACTTC
CDR3 protein: CASKETGPNQETQYF
J gene: TRBJ2-5
clone size: -
V gene: TRBV19
D gene: TRBD1